This T cell receptor beta chain is drawn from a study of vaccination effects on CD4 cells after COVID-19. Study-level background: Before sequencing, viral peptide pools were used by the ViraFEST assay to expand antigen-specific CD4+ T cells. Samples that were drawn after vaccination came a median of 72 days after the second dose.

Isolation of CD4+ T cells took place after nine to ten days of culture. Two-dose vaccination with either BNT162b2 or mRNA-1273 was given to the participants. Vaccine recipients, nucleocapsid antibody negative, had no prior SARS-CoV-2 infection. Germline lookup yields CDR1 WNHNN and CDR2 SYGVQD (reference sequence). Trimming removed 10 bases from V and 6 bases from J; junction bases left unmatched: 10. This CDR3 has 14 residues. Comment on this clone: Its matching antigen is unknown.

Here immunoSEQ multiplex PCR was the method, and the copy in TCRdb shows in-frame clones only, minus some. The sample includes fewer than 55,000 clones, about three quarters of them seen just once. The sequence was collected from a human donor who received a COVID-19 vaccine. Material: CD4+ T cells from PBMCs cultured without peptide, obtained after COVID-19 vaccination. The gene calls are TRBV10-1 and TRBJ2-2; TRBD2 matches at 8 bases. The CDR3 sequence is CATYPGTRAGELFF. CDR3 DNA: TGCGCCACCTATCCCGGGACTAGGGCCGGGGAGCTGTTTTTT.